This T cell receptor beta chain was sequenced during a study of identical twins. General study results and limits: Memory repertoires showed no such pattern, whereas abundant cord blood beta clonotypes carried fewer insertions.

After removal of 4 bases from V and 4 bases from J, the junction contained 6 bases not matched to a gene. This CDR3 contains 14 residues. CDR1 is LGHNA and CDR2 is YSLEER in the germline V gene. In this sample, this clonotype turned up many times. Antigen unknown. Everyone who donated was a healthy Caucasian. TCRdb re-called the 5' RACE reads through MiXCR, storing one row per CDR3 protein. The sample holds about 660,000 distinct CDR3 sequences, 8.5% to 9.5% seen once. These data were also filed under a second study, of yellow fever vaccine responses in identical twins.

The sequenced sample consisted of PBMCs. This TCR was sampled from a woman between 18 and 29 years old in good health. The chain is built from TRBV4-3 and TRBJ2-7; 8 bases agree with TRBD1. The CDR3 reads CASSPRQGWYEQYF. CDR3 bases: TGCGCCAGCAGCCCCCGACAGGGGTGGTACGAGCAGTACTTC.